This record concerns one T cell receptor (beta chain) sequence. Its antigen remains unknown. The data derive from a study of identical twins. Whole-study findings and limits: Beta clonotypes that were abundant in cord blood contained fewer insertions, a pattern absent from memory repertoires.

Among all donors, each was a healthy Caucasian. V dropped 4 bases and J dropped 10 bases, with 14 bases sitting between them. This CDR3 comprises 13 residues. Looked up from germline, CDR1 is LGHDT and CDR2 is YNNKEL (reference sequence). MiXCR was run by TCRdb on the 5' RACE reads, yielding one entry per CDR3 protein. The sample holds hundreds of thousands of distinct CDR3 sequences, approximately 13% seen once. This sample was shared with a second study, whose subject was yellow fever vaccine responses in identical twins.

The receptor was derived from a woman younger than 35 in good health. The rearrangement uses TRBV3-1 and TRBJ2-1; D gene ambiguous. The specimen was PBMCs. CDR3 bases: TGTGCCAGCAGCCGTCAGTTAAGAGGAGAGCAGTTCTTC. This encodes CASSRQLRGEQFF.